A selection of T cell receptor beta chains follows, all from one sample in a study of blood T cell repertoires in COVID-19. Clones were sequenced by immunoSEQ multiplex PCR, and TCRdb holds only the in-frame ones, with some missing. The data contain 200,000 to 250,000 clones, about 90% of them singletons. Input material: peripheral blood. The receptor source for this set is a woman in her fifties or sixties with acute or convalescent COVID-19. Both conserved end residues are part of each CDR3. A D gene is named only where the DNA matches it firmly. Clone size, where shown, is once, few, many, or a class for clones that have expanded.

TGTGCCACCCGGGGTTCCGGTAACACTGAAGCTTTCTTT	CATRGSGNTEAFF	NA	TRBV10-3	TRBJ1-1	NA
TGTGCCATCAGTGAGTCGCCAGGGAAGAGTGACACTGAAGCTTTCTTT	CAISESPGKSDTEAFF	NA	TRBV10-3	TRBJ1-1	few
TGTGCCAGCAGCGAGCCAGGGGGCTTGGTTCAGCCCCAGCATTTT	CASSEPGGLVQPQHF	TRBD1	TRBV28	TRBJ1-5	NA
TGTGCCAGCAGCCTAGACCCAGCGGGAGGGATCCCCTACGAGCAGTACTTC	CASSLDPAGGIPYEQYF	TRBD2	TRBV27	TRBJ2-7	NA
TGTGCTAGTGGTTTGGTAACGGGACAGGGGATTATTCGCTACACCTTC	CASGLVTGQGIIRYTF	TRBD1	TRBV12-5	TRBJ1-2	NA
TGTGCCAGCAGCGCGCTGACTAGGAGCTCCTACAATGAGCAGTTCTTC	CASSALTRSSYNEQFF	NA	TRBV9	TRBJ2-1	NA
TGTGCCAGCAGCACGAGATCCGGGACTAACAATGAGCAGTTCTTC	CASSTRSGTNNEQFF	TRBD2	TRBV5-4	TRBJ2-1	NA
TGTGCCAGCAGCTTAGGACTAGCGGGAGGCCCGAACACCGGGGAGCTGTTTTTT	CASSLGLAGGPNTGELFF	TRBD2	TRBV5-5	TRBJ2-2	few
TGCGCCAGCAGCCAGGTTGGGACAGGCAATGAAAAACTGTTTTTT	CASSQVGTGNEKLFF	TRBD1	TRBV4-3	TRBJ1-4	NA
TGTGCCAGCAGCGACCCCGGGACAGGGGGCGAGCAGTACTTC	CASSDPGTGGEQYF	TRBD1	TRBV5-4	TRBJ2-7	NA
TGTGCCAGGGAGACAGGGCGCCGATTGGAGACCCAGTACTTC	CARETGRRLETQYF	TRBD1	TRBV19	TRBJ2-5	NA
TGTGCCAGCAGCCCCAGACTCGGAACTAATGAAAAACTGTTTTTT	CASSPRLGTNEKLFF	NA	TRBV7-3	TRBJ1-4	NA
TGTGCCAGCAGTGCGCGGGGGGGCTTCGATGAGCAGTTCTTC	CASSARGGFDEQFF	TRBD2	TRBV6-4	TRBJ2-1	NA
TGCGCCAGCAGCCAACCCGGACAGATGAACACTGAAGCTTTCTTT	CASSQPGQMNTEAFF	NA	TRBV4-3	TRBJ1-1	few
TGTGCCAGTAGTATGGGGAGGGGCCGGAACACTGAAGCTTTCTTT	CASSMGRGRNTEAFF	NA	TRBV19	TRBJ1-1	NA
TGTGCCAGCAGTTTATCCCCGCTCCTAGCGGTATTCAACACCGGGGAGCTGTTTTTT	CASSLSPLLAVFNTGELFF	TRBD2	TRBV27	TRBJ2-2	once
TGTGCCATCAGTGACGCCCCTCAGGCTGAAGCTTTCTTT	CAISDAPQAEAFF	NA	TRBV10-3	TRBJ1-1	NA
TGTGCCAGCAGCCGGCCCGGGGTTTGGTTGAACACTGAAGCTTTCTTT	CASSRPGVWLNTEAFF	NA	TRBV5-4	TRBJ1-1	NA
TGCAGTGCTAGTAATGGGGGCTATGAAAAACTGTTTTTT	CSASNGGYEKLFF	NA	TRBV20-1	TRBJ1-4	NA
TGTGCCAGCAGCCGGGACTCCTATAGCAATCAGCCCCAGCATTTT	CASSRDSYSNQPQHF	NA	TRBV7-9	TRBJ1-5	NA
TGTGCCAGCAGCCTCCCCTCAGAGGGCAGAGAAGCTTTCTTT	CASSLPSEGREAFF	NA	TRBV3-1/TRBV3-2	TRBJ1-1	NA
TGTGCCAGCAGCCAAGACCTGGGACAGGCCACCCAAGCTTTCTTT	CASSQDLGQATQAFF	TRBD1	TRBV3-1/TRBV3-2	TRBJ1-1	NA
TGTGCCAGCAGGCGACAGGGATCGAGGACTGAAGCTTTCTTT	CASRRQGSRTEAFF	TRBD1	TRBV27	TRBJ1-1	NA
TGTGCCAGCAGCTTAATCCGGCTAGCGGGGGGCTATTTCCAAGAGACCCAGTACTTC	CASSLIRLAGGYFQETQYF	TRBD2	TRBV13	TRBJ2-5	NA
TGTGCCAGCAGTTTCGGGACTAGCCAGACCCAGTACTTC	CASSFGTSQTQYF	TRBD2	TRBV27	TRBJ2-5	NA
TGTGCCAGCAGCCAGGCTAGGACAGGGAGGGGGACCAGCTCCTACGAGCAGTACTTC	CASSQARTGRGTSSYEQYF	NA	TRBV3-1/TRBV3-2	TRBJ2-7	NA
TGCGCCAGCAGCCTGTTGACTAGCGGGACTTCCTACGAGCAGTACTTC	CASSLLTSGTSYEQYF	TRBD2	TRBV4-1	TRBJ2-7	NA
TGTGCCACCTCTTTTCGCGGGGGGGATACGCAGTATTTT	CATSFRGGDTQYF	TRBD2	TRBV19	TRBJ2-3	NA
TGCGCCAGCAGCCACCCCGCCCGGGAGACGGGCTACACCTTC	CASSHPARETGYTF	NA	TRBV4-1	TRBJ1-2	NA
TGTGCCAGCAGCTTAGTCACGGCGGCAAAGGTCTTC	CASSLVTAAKVF	NA	TRBV7-8	TRBJ2-1	few
TGTGCCAGTAGTACCTTCCGGGGGACGCAGTATTTT	CASSTFRGTQYF	NA	TRBV19	TRBJ2-3	NA
TGTGCCAGCAGTCTGACAGGGGACCCTAACTATGGCTACACCTTC	CASSLTGDPNYGYTF	TRBD1	TRBV28	TRBJ1-2	NA
TGTGCCAGCTCCAACACAGGGGACTATGGCTACACCTTC	CASSNTGDYGYTF	TRBD1	TRBV18	TRBJ1-2	once
TGTGCCAGCAGCCCCGACAGGTCTCGCAATCAGCCCCAGCATTTT	CASSPDRSRNQPQHF	NA	TRBV7-8	TRBJ1-5	NA
TGTGCCAGCAAGGGACAGGGTAGGCAGCCCCAGCATTTT	CASKGQGRQPQHF	TRBD1	TRBV12-3/TRBV12-4	TRBJ1-5	NA
TGTGCCAGCAGCAAAACGGTGGGACTCACCTCCTACGAGCAGTACTTC	CASSKTVGLTSYEQYF	NA	TRBV21-1	TRBJ2-7	NA
TGTGCCAGCAGCCGCGGAGGGGGCGGGATATACTCCCAAGAGACCCAGTACTTC	CASSRGGGGIYSQETQYF	NA	TRBV11-3	TRBJ2-5	NA
TGTGCCTGGAGAACACAGGGGTTCTCGGGTTCACCCCTCCACTTT	CAWRTQGFSGSPLHF	TRBD1	TRBV30	TRBJ1-6	NA